The 18 T cell receptor beta chains in this list originate from one sample, sequenced in a study of OX40 agonist ivuxolimab in advanced cancers. The protocol used for the library was the immunoSEQ multiplex PCR assay. TCRdb holds this immuneACCESS table with in-frame rearrangements only. Some clones are missing; in checked studies, unresolved V genes explain under half, and the rest has no known cause. In all, the sample holds tens of thousands of clones, and 88% of those were seen once. 0.75% to 0.85% of the sample is held by the ten biggest clonotypes. Here the sequenced sample was CD4+ or CD8+ T cells sorted from blood, taken in a trial of the OX40 agonist ivuxolimab. These receptors were obtained from an adult with an advanced solid tumor such as melanoma, head and neck, liver or kidney cancer.

This clone was detected a few times. The J gene is TRBJ1-5, the V gene TRBV5-1; no clear D gene. The V and J ends lost 2 bases and 6 bases respectively, with 18 bases between them. CDR3 size: 16 residues. Germline assignment: CDR1 SGHRS and CDR2 YFSETQ. CDR3 residues: CASSLGSAGSGQPQHF. The CDR3 bases are TGCGCCAGCAGCTTAGGTTCGGCCGGGAGCGGTCAGCCCCAGCATTTT.

This clone was counted a few times. This chain uses TRBV7-3 with TRBJ2-2; D uncertain. This CDR3 is 12 amino acids long. V lost 6 bases to trimming and J lost 5 bases, with 7 bases between them. Germline CDR1 reads SGHTA; CDR2 reads FQGTGA. The CDR3 sequence is CASRHQTGELFF. For the CDR3, the DNA is TGTGCCAGCAGGCATCAAACCGGGGAGCTGTTTTTT. Together with reference TRBV7-3 and TRBJ2-2, the CDR3 gives the full variable domain: GAGVSQTPSNKVTEKGKYVELRCDPISGHTALYWYRQSLGQGPEFLIYFQGTGAADDSGLPNDRFFAVRPEGSVSTLKIQRTERGDSAVYLCASRHQTGELFFGEGSRLTVL.

The DNA for the CDR3 is TGTGCCAGCAGTCTGCTGGGCAGCAGGCCCCAGAACTACGAGCAGTACTTC. It is translated as CASSLLGSRPQNYEQYF. The chain carries TRBV27 and TRBJ2-7; D remains ambiguous. Germline CDR1 MNHEY, CDR2 SMNVEV (reference sequence). Trimming cost V 5 bases and J 3 bases, with 23 bases left between them. The CDR3 is made up of 17 amino acids.

CDR3 DNA sequence: TGTGCCAGCGGGAAAGGGATCGTCGAGCAGTACTTC. Protein sequence: CASGKGIVEQYF. The chain carries TRBV18 and TRBJ2-7; no clear D. The CDR3 spans 12 residues. Trimming cost V 8 bases and J 6 bases, with 14 bases left between them. Looked up from germline, CDR1 is KGHSH and CDR2 is LQKENI.

This rearrangement joins TRBV2 to TRBJ2-1, with D maybe TRBD2 (6 bases). CDR3 length equals 15 residues. The V end was cut by 0 bases, the J end by 6 bases, with 12 bases between. CDR1 SNHLY and CDR2 FYNNEI come from the germline V gene. The CDR3 is CASSEARGGFNEQFF. The DNA for the CDR3 is TGTGCCAGCAGTGAAGCGCGTGGGGGGTTCAATGAGCAGTTCTTC.

Concerning this clone: Other nucleotide sequences from this sample produce the same CDR3. The chain combines TRBV5-1 with TRBJ2-5; 7 bases line up with TRBD1. CDR1 is SGHRS, CDR2 YFSETQ, per germline. V shed 0 bases, J shed 2 bases, and the junction held 1 base outside the gene matches. The CDR3 has 14 residues. CDR3 sequence: CASSLGQGQETQYF. The CDR3 bases are TGCGCCAGCAGCTTGGGACAGGGACAAGAGACCCAGTACTTC.

The chain combines TRBV27 with TRBJ2-3; 7 bases fit TRBD1. With 6 bases clipped from V and 6 bases from J, the junction kept 6 bases outside the gene matches. The CDR3 runs to 13 residues. CDR1 and CDR2 from the germline V gene are MNHEY and SMNVEV (reference sequence). The CDR3 DNA sequence: TGTGCCAGCAGACCACAGGGGAAGGATACGCAGTATTTT. Amino acids: CASRPQGKDTQYF.

This chain joins TRBV30 and TRBJ2-1, with D tentatively TRBD2 (5 bases). Germline loops: CDR1 GTSNPN, CDR2 SVGIG (reference sequence). This CDR3 has 13 amino acids. Trimming removed 1 base at V and 5 bases at J, with 9 bases between. The DNA of the CDR3 is TGTGCCTGGAGTGGTCTAGCTAACAATGAGCAGTTCTTC. Translating gives CAWSGLANNEQFF.

The V and J genes are TRBV19 and TRBJ2-7; weak D call: TRBD1 (6 bases). V was shortened by 5 bases and J by 4 bases, with 12 bases between the two germline ends. This CDR3 comprises 13 residues. In germline, CDR1 is LNHDA, CDR2 SQIVND (reference sequence). This CDR3 is CASSVDSQYEQYF. The CDR3 coding sequence is TGTGCCAGTAGTGTGGACAGTCAATACGAGCAGTACTTC.

The chain joins TRBV18 to TRBJ2-1; TRBD1 agrees at 8 bases. The trim removed 2 bases at V and 5 bases at J, leaving 2 bases unmatched. CDR1 is KGHSH and CDR2 is LQKENI in the germline V gene. The CDR3 contains 14 residues. CDR3 region: CASSPGTGDNEQFF. For the CDR3, the DNA is TGTGCCAGCTCACCAGGGACAGGCGACAATGAGCAGTTCTTC.

The chain joins TRBV18 to TRBJ2-7, with D perhaps matching TRBD1 or TRBD2 (5 bases each). Germline V lookup: CDR1 KGHSH, CDR2 LQKENI. V dropped 3 bases and J dropped 2 bases, with 8 bases sitting between them. This CDR3 has 13 amino acids. The CDR3, as DNA: TGTGCCAGCTCACCCGGGGCTACCTACGAGCAGTACTTC. Amino acids: CASSPGATYEQYF.

The chain uses TRBV6-5 and TRBJ1-5; D is unresolved. Germline V gene data show CDR1 as MNHEY and CDR2 as SVGAGI. Trimming stripped 4 bases from V and 4 bases from J, with 8 bases between. CDR3 length equals 13 residues. This CDR3 reads CASSWELNQPQHF. Here the CDR3 DNA reads TGTGCCAGCAGTTGGGAGCTTAATCAGCCCCAGCATTTT.

This chain uses TRBV7-2 with TRBJ1-2, with 7 bases that match TRBD1. CDR3 length: 15 amino acids. Germline loops: CDR1 SGHTA, CDR2 FQGNSA. V shed 2 bases and J 8 bases; nucleotides not matched to a gene: 11. CDR3 nucleotide sequence: TGTGCCAGCAGCTTACTCCTGACAGGGCGGTTCGGCTACACCTTC. The encoded protein is CASSLLLTGRFGYTF.

The V gene is TRBV7-2, the J gene TRBJ2-1; 7 bases are a match to TRBD1. V dropped 5 bases and J dropped 3; count of bases not matched to a gene: 4. The CDR3 runs 14 residues. The V gene's germline CDR1 is SGHTA and CDR2 FQGNSA. Written as DNA, the CDR3 is TGTGCCAGCAGCACCAGACAGGGCTACAATGAGCAGTTCTTC. Translation gives CASSTRQGYNEQFF. Full variable domain (remainder filled in from reference TRBV7-2 and TRBJ2-1): GAGVSQSPSNKVTEKGKDVELRCDPISGHTALYWYRQSLGQGLEFLIYFQGNSAPDKSGLPSDRFSAERTGGSVSTLTIQRTQQEDSAVYLCASSTRQGYNEQFFGPGTRLTVL.

The gene calls are TRBV6-1 and TRBJ1-5; D is ambiguous. The CDR3 has 14 amino acids. CDR1 and CDR2 (germline): MNHNS, SASEGT. V was cut by 3 bases and J by 2 bases, with 8 bases left in between. CDR3 in DNA: TGTGCCAGCAGTGACATGAGGGGCAATCAGCCCCAGCATTTT. Protein: CASSDMRGNQPQHF.

The chain is built from TRBV5-1 and TRBJ2-5; TRBD1 might be the D (5 bases). The CDR3 has 13 residues. V lost 2 bases and J lost 3, with 8 bases in between. Germline V gene data show CDR1 as SGHRS and CDR2 as YFSETQ. The CDR3 DNA is TGCGCCAGCAGCTTCACGACAGAAGAGACCCAGTACTTC. Translating gives CASSFTTEETQYF.

This clone was detected once. The chain combines TRBV11-2 with TRBJ1-3; D gene ambiguous. The CDR3 sequence is 16 residues long. Trimming shortened V by 0 bases and J by 0 bases, and 9 bases separated the two germline ends. Germline CDR1 reads SGHAT; CDR2 reads FQNNGV. The CDR3 bases are TGTGCCAGCAGCTTAGAACCCCCCCACTCTGGAAACACCATATATTTT. It yields the protein CASSLEPPHSGNTIYF.

The chain recombines TRBV6-5 with TRBJ2-1; tentatively, D is TRBD2 (5 bases). In germline, CDR1 is MNHEY, CDR2 SVGAGI. Trimming took 2 bases from V and 1 from J, leaving 12 bases between them. This CDR3 has 16 amino acids. As DNA, the CDR3 is TGTGCCAGCAGTTACGCCACTAGTCATTCCTACAATGAGCAGTTCTTC. It codes for CASSYATSHSYNEQFF.